What follows are 5 T cell receptor beta chains derived from one specimen sequenced in a study of blood T cell repertoires in COVID-19 (TCRdb year 2020). Library preparation used the immunoSEQ multiplex PCR assay. In TCRdb, the immuneACCESS table is reduced to in-frame sequences with V and J assigned. These tables do not hold every clone; where another copy was compared, an unresolved V gene accounts for under half, and the others remain unexplained. This sample comprises some 180,000 clones, more than 70% of them detected only once. 15% to 20% of the sample goes to the ten largest clones. Specimen: peripheral blood. These receptors were collected from a middle-aged man with COVID-19, enrolled during active disease.

V usage is TRBV10-3 and J usage is TRBJ1-6; 7 bases line up with TRBD1. CDR1 and CDR2 (germline): ENHRY, SYGVKD. The V and J ends lost 7 bases and 7 bases, in that order; junction bases with no gene match: 4. The CDR3 is 13 amino acids. Here the CDR3 DNA reads TGTGCCATCACCCGGGACAGAAATTCACCCCTCCACTTT. It yields the protein CAITRDRNSPLHF.

The rearrangement joins TRBV7-9 to TRBJ2-4, with D possibly TRBD2 on 6 matching bases. CDR3 size: 16 residues. Germline loops: CDR1 SEHNR, CDR2 FQNEAQ (reference sequence). The V end lost 4 bases, the J end lost 0 bases, and 13 bases lay between the germline ends. In DNA, the CDR3 is TGTGCCAGCAGCTCGGCTAGCGTAGGAGCCAAAAACATTCAGTACTTC. Protein sequence: CASSSASVGAKNIQYF. Drawing the rest from reference TRBV7-9 and TRBJ2-4, the complete variable domain is DTGVSQNPRHKITKRGQNVTFRCDPISEHNRLYWYRQTLGQGPEFLTYFQNEAQLEKSRLLSDRFSAERPKGSFSTLEIQRTEQGDSAMYLCASSSASVGAKNIQYFGAGTRLSVL.

The genes are TRBV19 and TRBJ2-1, with 12 bases that match TRBD2. CDR1 LNHDA and CDR2 SQIVND come from the germline V gene (reference sequence). V lost 4 bases to trimming and J lost 4 bases; unmatched junction nucleotides: 2. This CDR3 is built from 15 residues. CDR3 sequence: CASSTTSGSYNEQFF. CDR3 nucleotides: TGTGCCAGTAGTACGACTAGCGGGAGTTACAATGAGCAGTTCTTC.

The chain is built from TRBV6-2 or TRBV6-3 and TRBJ2-3; 10 bases line up with TRBD2. Germline CDR1 reads MNHEY; CDR2 reads SVGEGT. This CDR3 has 19 amino acids. J lost 0 bases, V lost 5 bases, and 14 bases had no gene match. The CDR3 bases are TGTGCCAGCAGTCGCAGGGTCCAGCGGGGGGGCTTCAGCACAGATACGCAGTATTTT. This translates into CASSRRVQRGGFSTDTQYF.

The V call is TRBV2, the J call TRBJ1-5; 7 bases agree with TRBD1. Trimming at V came to 4 bases and at J to 4 bases, leaving 7 bases not matched to a gene. Germline V gene sequence: CDR1 SNHLY, CDR2 FYNNEI. CDR3 length: 15 amino acids. The CDR3 reads CASSGRDRANQPQHF. The CDR3 bases are TGTGCCAGCAGTGGCCGAGACAGGGCGAATCAGCCCCAGCATTTT.